The 9 T cell receptor beta chains in this list originate from one sample, sequenced in a study of CD8 T cells in ankylosing spondylitis (dated by TCRdb to between 2016 and 2019). Library preparation employed 5' RACE. Sequencing was carried out with an Illumina HiSeq 2500. TCRdb passed the public sequencing reads through fastp at Q25 and MiXCR, retaining productive beta sequences. Records with the same CDR3 protein are collapsed into one entry carrying the most frequent genes and DNA. A total of 85,000 to 100,000 distinct CDR3 sequences appear in this sample, about 8.1% of them only once. Over 4.5% of the sample comes from the top ten. Source material: blood, either unsorted or a sorted T cell fraction (not recorded which). The receptor source for this set is a male donor with ankylosing spondylitis or in good health (not recorded which).

This clonotype was counted at least ten times. The chain has TRBV29-1 and TRBJ2-5, with D tentatively TRBD1 (5 bases). Trimming removed 5 bases from V and 2 bases from J, with 12 bases in between. The CDR3 covers 13 residues. Germline loops: CDR1 SQVTM, CDR2 ANQGSEA. This CDR3 is CSVRAGPQETQYF. CDR3 nucleotide sequence: TGCAGCGTTCGGGCAGGGCCACAAGAGACCCAGTACTTC.

The sample holds many counts of this clonotype. This sequence joins TRBV4-1 and TRBJ2-2, with a tentative D call TRBD2 (6 bases). The CDR3 has 16 amino acids. The V gene lost 3 bases and the J gene lost 6 bases, with 17 bases spanning the gap. CDR1 is MGHRA and CDR2 is YSYEKL in the germline V gene. Here the CDR3 reads CASSHLQGRSAGELFF. CDR3 DNA: TGCGCCAGCAGCCATCTACAAGGGAGGTCCGCCGGGGAGCTGTTTTTT.

This clonotype was seen repeatedly, ten times or more. The CDR3 coding sequence is TGCGCCAGCAGCTTGTTGGGACTAGCGGGGTCCACAGATACGCAGTATTTT. As protein: CASSLLGLAGSTDTQYF. The V gene is TRBV5-1, the J gene TRBJ2-3; 13 positions match TRBD2. V lost 1 base and J lost 2; bases outside the gene matches: 4. The CDR3 length is 17 residues. Germline V lookup: CDR1 SGHRS, CDR2 YFSETQ.

The chain employs TRBV28 and TRBJ1-2; 7 positions agree with TRBD1. Per the germline V gene, CDR1 is MDHEN and CDR2 is SYDVKM. The CDR3 is 16 residues long. V was pared by 3 bases and J by 3 bases, with 10 bases of the junction left unmatched. CDR3 loop: CASSFLTGRGDYGYTF. CDR3 bases: TGTGCCAGCAGTTTTTTGACAGGGAGGGGTGACTATGGCTACACCTTC.

In this sample, this clonotype turned up many times. The V gene is TRBV7-3, the J gene TRBJ2-7; D is uncertain. Trimming shortened V by 0 bases and J by 5 bases, and 14 bases separated the two germline ends. The CDR3 has 15 amino acids. The germline gives CDR1 SGHTA, CDR2 FQGTGA. The chain's CDR3 is CASSLTLRVTDEQYF. The CDR3 nucleotides are TGTGCCAGCAGCTTAACGCTCCGAGTTACGGACGAGCAGTACTTC.

This clonotype has a count of ten or more. The gene calls are TRBV12-3 or TRBV12-4 and TRBJ2-1; D unclear. Trimming left V 8 bases short and J 8 bases short, with 22 bases between. The CDR3 is 15 residues long. The CDR3 loop is CASLKAQLQFDEQFF. The CDR3 nucleotides are TGTGCCAGCTTAAAGGCCCAATTACAATTCGATGAGCAGTTCTTC.

This clonotype was counted ten times or more. V gene TRBV6-1 combines with J gene TRBJ2-7; 12 bases map to TRBD2. Germline values: CDR1 MNHNS, CDR2 SASEGT. V lost 8 bases to trimming and J lost 4 bases; unmatched junction nucleotides: 6. The CDR3 has 14 amino acids. The CDR3 DNA reads TGTGCCAGCCGGACTAGCGGGGCCTTATACGAGCAGTACTTC. It encodes CASRTSGALYEQYF.

This clonotype was seen repeatedly, ten times or more. This chain uses TRBV6-1 with TRBJ2-7, with 7 bases that match TRBD2. V lost 2 bases and J lost 2; bases outside the gene matches: 6. This CDR3 is 15 amino acids long. Germline values: CDR1 MNHNS, CDR2 SASEGT. The CDR3 nucleotides read TGTGCCAGCAGTGAATCGGGGGGATCGGCCTACGAGCAGTACTTC. Residues: CASSESGGSAYEQYF.

The sample holds many counts of this clonotype. The chain carries TRBV30 and TRBJ1-2; weak D call: TRBD1 (5 bases). Looked up from germline, CDR1 is GTSNPN and CDR2 is SVGIG (reference sequence). CDR3 length: 12 residues. V gave up 4 bases and J gave up 8 bases, with 14 bases separating them. Here the CDR3 reads CAWTPGGAGYTF. The CDR3 DNA sequence: TGTGCCTGGACTCCGGGAGGGGCCGGCTACACCTTC.